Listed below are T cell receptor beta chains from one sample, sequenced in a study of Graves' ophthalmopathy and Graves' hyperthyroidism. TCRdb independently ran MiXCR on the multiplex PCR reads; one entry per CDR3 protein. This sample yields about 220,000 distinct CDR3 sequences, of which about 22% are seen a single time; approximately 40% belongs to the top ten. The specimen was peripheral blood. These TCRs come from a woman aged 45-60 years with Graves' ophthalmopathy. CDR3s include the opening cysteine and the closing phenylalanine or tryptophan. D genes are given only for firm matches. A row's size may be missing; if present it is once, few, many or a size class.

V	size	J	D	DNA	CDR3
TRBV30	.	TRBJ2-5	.	TGTGCCTGGCAGGCCCAAGAGACCCAGTACTTC	CAWQAQETQYF
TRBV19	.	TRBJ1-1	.	TGTGCCAGTACCGAAGGGGTCACTGAAGCTTTCTTT	CASTEGVTEAFF
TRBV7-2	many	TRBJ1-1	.	TGTGCCAGCAGCCAGGGGTTTACTGAAGCTTTCTTT	CASSQGFTEAFF
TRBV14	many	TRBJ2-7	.	TGTGCCAGCAGCCCGACAGGCTCCTACGAGCAGTACTTC	CASSPTGSYEQYF
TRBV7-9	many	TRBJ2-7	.	TGTGCCAGCAGCTTTTCAGCCCGGGGCGGCGAGCAGTACTTC	CASSFSARGGEQYF
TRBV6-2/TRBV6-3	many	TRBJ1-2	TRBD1	TGTGCCAGCACCTCAGGGGGCTGGGGCTACACCTTC	CASTSGGWGYTF
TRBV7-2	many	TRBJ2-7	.	TGTGCCAGCAGGCCACTAGGGGAGGCCTACGAGCAGTACTTC	CASRPLGEAYEQYF
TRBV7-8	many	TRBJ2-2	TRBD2	TGTGCCAGCAGCTTACACCCCGGTCTAGCGGCAACCGGGGAGCTGTTTTTT	CASSLHPGLAATGELFF
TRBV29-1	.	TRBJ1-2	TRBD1	TGCAGCACCGTAGGAGGGACAGGGACTCGTGGCTACACCTTC	CSTVGGTGTRGYTF
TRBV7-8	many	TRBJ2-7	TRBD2	TGTGCCAGCAGCTCCCGACCGACTAGCGGGAGGTGGTACGAGCAGTACTTC	CASSSRPTSGRWYEQYF
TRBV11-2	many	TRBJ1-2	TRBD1	TGTGCCAGCAGCTTCCGACAGGGAGGCTACACCTTC	CASSFRQGGYTF
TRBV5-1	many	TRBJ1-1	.	TGCGCCAGCAGCTCCGGGCCCCAGGGGAACACTGAAGCTTTCTTT	CASSSGPQGNTEAFF
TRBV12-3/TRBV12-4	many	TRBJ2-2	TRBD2	TGTGCCAGCAGGGGACTAGCGGGAAACACCGGGGAGCTGTTTTTT	CASRGLAGNTGELFF
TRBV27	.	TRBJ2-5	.	TGTGCCAGCAGTTCTCACCTCCAAGAGACCCAGTACTTC	CASSSHLQETQYF
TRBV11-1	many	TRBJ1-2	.	TGTGCCAGCAGCGCCGGGGGCATACATGGCTACACCTTC	CASSAGGIHGYTF
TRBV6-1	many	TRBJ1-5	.	TGTGCCAGCAGTGAGTCCCGCAGAACATATCAGCCCCAGCATTTT	CASSESRRTYQPQHF
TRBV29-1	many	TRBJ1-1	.	TGCAGCGTAACAAGGGGGGGCGAGGACACTGAAGCTTTCTTT	CSVTRGGEDTEAFF
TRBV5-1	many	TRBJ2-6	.	TGCGCCAGCAGCTTGGTGGATGTCTCTGGGGCCAACGTCCTGACTTTC	CASSLVDVSGANVLTF
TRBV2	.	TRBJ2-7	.	TGTGCCAGCAGTGGGCCCCGGCGGGATAGATACGAGCAGTACTTC	CASSGPRRDRYEQYF
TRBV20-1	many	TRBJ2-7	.	TGCAGTGCTTACCACTCCTACGAGCAGTACTTC	CSAYHSYEQYF
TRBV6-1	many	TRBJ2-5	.	TGTGCCAGCAGTAAGACTCCAGGGAACCAAGAGACCCAGTACTTC	CASSKTPGNQETQYF
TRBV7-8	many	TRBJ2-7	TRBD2	TGTGCCAGCAGCTTAGATGGGACTACCGGCCGCCACGAGCAGTACTTC	CASSLDGTTGRHEQYF
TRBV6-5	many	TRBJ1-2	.	TGTGCCAGCAGTCCGGATCCCATCGGGGGCTACACCTTC	CASSPDPIGGYTF
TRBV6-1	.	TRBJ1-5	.	TGTGCCAGCAGTGCCAGAGGTAGTCAGCCCCAGCATTTT	CASSARGSQPQHF
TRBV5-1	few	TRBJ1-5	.	TGCGCCAGCAGCCTGGGGCCACCGGGTCAGCCCCAGCATTTT	CASSLGPPGQPQHF
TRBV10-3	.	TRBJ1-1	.	TGTGCCATCAGTAGGACGAACACTGAAGCTTTCTTT	CAISRTNTEAFF
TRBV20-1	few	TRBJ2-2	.	TGCAGTGCTCTGACAGGTTCGGGGGGAACCGGGGAGCTGTTTTTT	CSALTGSGGTGELFF
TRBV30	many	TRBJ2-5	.	TGTGCCTGGAGTGTACCATCAGGTCGGGGAGAGACCCAGTACTTC	CAWSVPSGRGETQYF
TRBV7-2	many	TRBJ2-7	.	TGTGCCAGCAGCTCCAGGCTGGGTTACGAGCAGTACTTC	CASSSRLGYEQYF